Below are 23 T cell receptor beta chains sequenced from a single sample in a study of naive and memory T cell subsets. Alpha and beta constant region primers primed reverse transcription for blood and skin samples. One entry per CDR3 protein, called by TCRdb with MiXCR from the 5' RACE reads. The sample gives approximately 22,000 distinct CDR3 sequences, 4% to 4.5% of which show up once; approximately 7.8% is in the top ten. Whole-blood samples were more than 2 ml of peripheral blood from healthy adult volunteers. All receptors come from a male donor in good health.

This clonotype has ten or more counts. The chain recombines TRBV5-6 with TRBJ2-1; D gene ambiguous. V gave up 5 bases and J gave up 4 bases, with 4 bases separating them. Germline V CDR1 and CDR2: SGHDT, YYEEEE. The CDR3 spans 11 residues. The CDR3 region has the DNA TGTGCCAGCAGACAATACAATGAGCAGTTCTTC. The encoded protein is CASRQYNEQFF.

This clonotype occurred many times. The gene calls are TRBV10-3 and TRBJ2-3; 8 nucleotides match TRBD2. V trimming: 10 bases; J trimming: 2 bases; junction bases outside the gene matches: 5. Germline-derived CDR1 and CDR2 are ENHRY and SYGVKD. The CDR3 has 13 amino acids. As DNA, the CDR3 is TGTGCCACGAATAGCGGGGACACAGATACGCAGTATTTT. Translating gives CATNSGDTDTQYF.

This clonotype has a count of ten or more. V is TRBV5-1 and J is TRBJ2-5, with 14 bases that match TRBD2. Germline V gives CDR1 SGHRS, CDR2 YFSETQ. There are 15 residues in the CDR3. J was trimmed by 4 bases and V by 5 bases; bases with no gene match: 4. The CDR3 DNA reads as TGCGCCAGCAGTCCGGGACTAGCGGGAGTAGAGACCCAGTACTTC. Translating it yields CASSPGLAGVETQYF.

In this sample, this clonotype turned up many times. The chain carries TRBV5-6 and TRBJ2-7; D is unresolved. Germline V lookup: CDR1 SGHDT, CDR2 YYEEEE. Trimming removed 3 bases from V and 0 bases from J, with 22 bases in between. CDR3 length: 18 amino acids. As DNA, the CDR3 is TGTGCCAGCAGCTCAGAAGTAACGGACGGATGGAGCTCCTACGAGCAGTACTTC. It translates to CASSSEVTDGWSSYEQYF. Variable domain in full (rest from reference TRBV5-6 and TRBJ2-7): DAGVTQSPTHLIKTRGQQVTLRCSPKSGHDTVSWYQQALGQGPQFIFQYYEEEERQRGNFPDRFSGHQFPNYSSELNVNALLLGDSALYLCASSSEVTDGWSSYEQYFGPGTRLTVT.

This clonotype is classed as medium-sized. This chain uses TRBV12-2 with TRBJ2-2; no check of the table's D call, TRBD2, against the DNA was made. TRBV12-2 constitutes a pseudogene. The CDR3 consists of 17 residues. In nucleotides, the CDR3 is TGTGCAAGTCGCCCCCCCCGGCGGTGGGCGAACACCGGGGAGCTGTTTTTT. Protein sequence: CASRPPRRWANTGELFF.

This clonotype came up many times. The CDR3 loop reads CASSYRGHTEAFF. Written as DNA, the CDR3 is TGTGCCAGCAGTTATCGGGGTCACACTGAAGCTTTCTTT. This chain joins TRBV6-2 or TRBV6-3 and TRBJ1-1; D unclear. The germline V gene has CDR1 MNHEY and CDR2 SVGEGT. This CDR3 contains 13 residues. The germline V and J ends were trimmed by 3 bases and 3 bases, with 8 bases remaining between them.

This clonotype was detected many times. The rearrangement joins TRBV10-3 to TRBJ1-2; maybe TRBD1 (5 bases). Trimming took off 8 bases at V and 3 bases at J, with 13 bases between the two ends. The CDR3 is made up of 13 amino acids. Germline V lookup: CDR1 ENHRY, CDR2 SYGVKD. The CDR3 is CAIGQGSYYGYTF. The CDR3 bases are TGTGCCATCGGTCAGGGCAGTTACTATGGCTACACCTTC.

This clonotype was seen at least ten times. The chain recombines TRBV5-1 with TRBJ2-5; D perhaps matches TRBD2 (5 bases). Trimming took 0 bases from V and 5 from J, leaving 8 bases between them. There are 13 residues in the CDR3. The germline gives CDR1 SGHRS, CDR2 YFSETQ. The CDR3 DNA reads TGCGCCAGCAGCTTGGCGGGGATGGAGACCCAGTACTTC. Residues: CASSLAGMETQYF.

There are a few counts of this clonotype. The CDR3 DNA is TGCGCCAGCAGCCAAGACCCGGGGGACTTCTACGAGCAGTACTTC. It translates to CASSQDPGDFYEQYF. V gene TRBV4-1 combines with J gene TRBJ2-7; the D gene is possibly TRBD2 (6 bases). This CDR3 region has 15 residues. The germline gives CDR1 MGHRA, CDR2 YSYEKL. Between the trimmed V and J ends, which lost 0 bases and 3 bases, there was a span of 12 bases.

In this sample, this clonotype turned up many times. The rearrangement joins TRBV4-1 to TRBJ2-1, with 9 positions matching TRBD2. Per germline, CDR1 MGHRA and CDR2 YSYEKL. CDR3 length: 19 amino acids. The J segment lost 0 bases and the V segment lost 1 base, leaving 10 bases of the junction unmatched. The CDR3 sequence: CASSQGLAGPTSSYNEQFF. CDR3 bases: TGCGCCAGCAGCCAAGGGCTAGCGGGACCGACTAGCTCCTACAATGAGCAGTTCTTC.

As for this clonotype: A read error may be the cause here, since a much bigger clone is one base away. The V and J genes are TRBV27 and TRBJ2-2; perhaps TRBD2 as D (6 bases). The CDR3 is made up of 11 amino acids. Germline V gene lookup returns CDR1 MNHEY and CDR2 SMNVEV (reference sequence). CDR3: CASSFYGGLFF. CDR3 sequence (DNA): TGTGCCAGCAGTTTCTACGGGGGGCTGTTTTTT.

This clonotype was seen many times. The chain has TRBV18 and TRBJ2-1, with 8 bases identical to TRBD1. From germline, CDR1 is KGHSH and CDR2 LQKENI. The trim removed 5 bases at V and 9 bases at J, leaving 6 bases unmatched. CDR3 length equals 13 residues. Here the CDR3 DNA reads TGTGCCAGCTCATTGGACAGGGACACTGAGCAGTTCTTC. Translating gives CASSLDRDTEQFF. Complete variable domain (other parts from reference TRBV18 and TRBJ2-1): NAGVMQNPRHLVRRRGQEARLRCSPMKGHSHVYWYRQLPEEGLKFMVYLQKENIIDESGMPKERFSAEFPKEGPSILRIQQVVRGDSAAYFCASSLDRDTEQFFGPGTRLTVL.

This clonotype was observed at least ten times. This may arise from a read error, as a much more abundant clone is one base away. The chain recombines TRBV29-1 with TRBJ1-5; no clear D gene. The CDR3 spans 15 residues. Per the germline V gene, CDR1 is SQVTM and CDR2 is ANQGSEA. CDR3 nucleotide sequence: TGCAGCGTTGATCTTTGGCGGGATAGCAATCAGCCCCAGAATTTT. This encodes CSVDLWRDSNQPQNF.

J is TRBJ1-2 and V is TRBV20-1; D is unresolved. CDR1 DFQATT and CDR2 SNEGSKA come from the germline V gene (reference sequence). V shed 7 bases and J shed 4 bases, with 22 bases lying between them. The CDR3 is 15 residues long. CDR3 coding DNA: TGCAGTGGGCGCGTGGTCGGGCGACGTGGCTATGGCTACACCTTC. Translated: CSGRVVGRRGYGYTF.

This clonotype was detected many times. This rearrangement joins TRBV14 to TRBJ2-1; possible D gene TRBD2, 6 bases. Germline V gene data show CDR1 as SGHDN and CDR2 as FVKESK. Trimming pared 0 bases from V and 12 bases from J, leaving 15 bases between. CDR3 length: 14 amino acids. The CDR3, as DNA: TGTGCCAGCAGCCAAGATTTCGGCGGGATCCGGCAGTTCTTC. This codes for CASSQDFGGIRQFF.

This clonotype was seen ten or more times. The rearrangement joins TRBV28 to TRBJ1-2; D call uncertain. Germline assignment: CDR1 MDHEN and CDR2 SYDVKM. V lost 2 bases and J 7 bases, leaving 17 bases between the germline ends. The CDR3 totals 15 residues. This chain's CDR3 is CASSLPVLTGGGYTF. In DNA form, the CDR3 reads TGTGCCAGCAGTTTACCCGTCCTAACTGGAGGTGGCTACACCTTC.

This clonotype showed up many times. The rearrangement joins TRBV19 to TRBJ1-6; TRBD1 agrees at 9 bases. Losses at the gene ends were 6 bases for V and 10 bases for J; bases not matched to a gene: 7. CDR1 LNHDA and CDR2 SQIVND come from the germline V gene (reference sequence). The CDR3 length is 14 residues. CDR3 nucleotides: TGTGCCAGTAGACACAGGGGGCGAGGCTCACCCCTCCACTTT. It translates to CASRHRGRGSPLHF.

This clonotype came up many times. The chain recombines TRBV29-1 with TRBJ2-1; TRBD2 agrees at 15 bases. This CDR3 has 18 residues. CDR1 is SQVTM, CDR2 ANQGSEA, per germline. Trimming removed 6 bases from V and 0 bases from J; junction bases left unmatched: 9. CDR3 loop: CSVDSGTSGGSSYNEQFF. The CDR3 DNA reads as TGCAGCGTGGACTCCGGGACTAGCGGGGGGAGCTCCTACAATGAGCAGTTCTTC.

By proportion, this clonotype is medium-sized. This chain connects TRBV3-1 to TRBJ2-3, with TRBD2 matching over 8 bases. Trimming at V came to 0 bases and at J to 7 bases, leaving 12 bases not matched to a gene. The CDR3 contains 17 residues. Looked up from germline, CDR1 is LGHDT and CDR2 is YNNKEL (reference sequence). CDR3 amino acids: CASSQDESAGVPYTQYF. Written as DNA, the CDR3 is TGTGCCAGCAGCCAAGATGAGTCAGCGGGGGTCCCCTATACGCAGTATTTT.

This clonotype was detected ten times or more. The V gene is TRBV7-9, the J gene TRBJ2-2; TRBD1 aligns across 7 bases. This CDR3 has 15 amino acids. Germline-derived CDR1 and CDR2 are SEHNR and FQNEAQ (reference sequence). Trimming cost V 8 bases and J 4 bases; bases outside gene matches: 10. CDR3 residues: CASQQGPVRTGELFF. Written as DNA, the CDR3 is TGTGCCAGCCAACAGGGGCCCGTGCGCACCGGGGAGCTGTTTTTT.

This clonotype was counted many times. This rearrangement joins TRBV20-1 to TRBJ2-1; D is uncertain. V was clipped by 5 bases and J by 2 bases, with 7 bases between them. Germline CDR1 DFQATT, CDR2 SNEGSKA (reference sequence). This CDR3 has 12 amino acids. The CDR3 bases are TGCAGTGCTCCCGTCACCTACAATGAGCAGTTCTTC. This sequence encodes CSAPVTYNEQFF.

J is TRBJ1-2 and V is TRBV5-1, with 9 positions matching TRBD1. Germline-derived CDR1 and CDR2 are SGHRS and YFSETQ. V lost 3 bases and J lost 2; bases outside the gene matches: 8. This CDR3 has 16 residues. As DNA, the CDR3 is TGCGCCAGCAGCTCTGGACAGGGGCAGGTGAACTATGGCTACACCTTC. This encodes CASSSGQGQVNYGYTF. The full variable domain, in which reference TRBV5-1 and TRBJ1-2 provide the parts outside the CDR3, is KAGVTQTPRYLIKTRGQQVTLSCSPISGHRSVSWYQQTPGQGLQFLFEYFSETQRNKGNFPGRFSGRQFSNSRSEMNVSTLELGDSALYLCASSSGQGQVNYGYTFGSGTRLTVV.

Comments on this clonotype: Being one base from a much bigger clone, this may be a read error. The V and J genes are TRBV21-1 and TRBJ1-5. TRBV21-1 is assigned pseudogene status. CDR3 length equals 11 residues. CDR3 sequence: CARVGGQPQHF. DNA of the CDR3: TGTGCCAGGGTCGGCGGTCAGCCCCAGCATTTT.